This TCR beta chain was sequenced in a study of response to subunit inactivated influenza vaccine. The V gene's germline CDR1 is MNHNS and CDR2 SASEGT. Deletions cut 7 bases from V and 0 bases from J, with 12 bases between. This CDR3 is 15 amino acids long. The sample holds many counts of this clonotype. In TCRdb, the RT-PCR reads were re-called with MiXCR into one record per CDR3 protein. The sample has around 570,000 distinct CDR3 sequences, approximately 10% seen once. These data are also associated with another study on T cells expressing NK-cell markers. That paper adds: In generating TCR beta cDNA, 5'RACE template switching with UMIs was used. Restriction of sorting to alpha-beta TCR T cells was accomplished in several experiments using an anti-gamma-delta TCR antibody.

The clonotype comes from a man aged 50-60 years who received an inactivated influenza vaccine. The rearrangement joins TRBV6-1 to TRBJ2-2, with D possibly being TRBD1 (6 bases). Sequenced here: PBMCs from blood, sampled on the day of vaccination. As DNA, the CDR3 is TGTGCCAGCAAGGGGACACGCTCGAACACCGGGGAGCTGTTTTTT. Translated, it gives CASKGTRSNTGELFF.